The clone carrying this T cell receptor beta chain was counted once. The target antigen is unknown. V was shortened by 4 bases and J by 8 bases, with 9 bases between the two germline ends. The CDR3 runs to 11 residues. CDR1 SQVTM and CDR2 ANQGSEA come from the germline V gene. The sample is drawn from a study of T-cell reconstitution after alpha-beta-depleted transplantation in children. Using unique molecular identifiers, the investigators prepared the TCRbeta library. TCRdb processed the PCR reads anew with MiXCR; each CDR3 protein has one entry. The sample carries 800,000 to 1,000,000 distinct CDR3 sequences, about 29% recorded once. Study conclusions and caveats: Reports say that about two months after transplant, the alpha-beta T cells came out of several hundred graft clones that had expanded. T cells produced anew were the main source of T-cell counts and diversity one year after transplant. Surviving thymic progenitors and recipient T cells were the source of high TCRbeta diversity at day 60 in some patients.

The TCR originated in a boy in the first two years of life who had a stem cell transplant for SCID, so the T cells may come from the graft donor. The sequenced sample was PBMCs, mostly from graft donor cells, obtained 360 days after TCRalphabeta/CD19-depleted stem cell transplant. The chain uses TRBV29-1 and TRBJ2-1; maybe TRBD2 (6 bases). In DNA, the CDR3 is TGCAGCGTTGCCAGGAGGGATGAGCAGTTCTTC. Its translation: CSVARRDEQFF.